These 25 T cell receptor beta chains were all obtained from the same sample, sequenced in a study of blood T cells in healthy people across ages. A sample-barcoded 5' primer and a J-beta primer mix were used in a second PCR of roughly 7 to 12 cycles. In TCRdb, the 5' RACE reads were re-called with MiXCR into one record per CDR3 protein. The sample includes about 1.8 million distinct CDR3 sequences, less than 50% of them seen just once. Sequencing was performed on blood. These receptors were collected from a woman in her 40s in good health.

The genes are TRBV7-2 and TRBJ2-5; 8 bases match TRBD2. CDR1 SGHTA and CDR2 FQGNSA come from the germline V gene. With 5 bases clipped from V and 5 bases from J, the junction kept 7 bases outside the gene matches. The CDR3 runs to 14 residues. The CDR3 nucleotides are TGTGCCAGCAGCCGGGGGGGGTTCGAGGAGACCCAGTACTTC. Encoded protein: CASSRGGFEETQYF. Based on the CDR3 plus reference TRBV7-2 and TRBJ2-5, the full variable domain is GAGVSQSPSNKVTEKGKDVELRCDPISGHTALYWYRQSLGQGLEFLIYFQGNSAPDKSGLPSDRFSAERTGGSVSTLTIQRTQQEDSAVYLCASSRGGFEETQYFGPGTRLLVL.

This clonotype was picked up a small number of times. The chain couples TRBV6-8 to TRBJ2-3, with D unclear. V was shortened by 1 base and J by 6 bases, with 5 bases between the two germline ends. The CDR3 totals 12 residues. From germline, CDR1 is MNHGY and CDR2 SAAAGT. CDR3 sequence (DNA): TGTGCCAGCAGTTACTGGTCCGATACGCAGTATTTT. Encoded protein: CASSYWSDTQYF.

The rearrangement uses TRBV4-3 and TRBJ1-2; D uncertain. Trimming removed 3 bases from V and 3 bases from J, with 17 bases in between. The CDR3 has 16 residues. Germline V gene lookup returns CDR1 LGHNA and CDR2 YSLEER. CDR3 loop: CASSQVPPEEDYGYTF. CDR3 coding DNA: TGCGCCAGCAGCCAGGTCCCTCCAGAAGAGGACTATGGCTACACCTTC.

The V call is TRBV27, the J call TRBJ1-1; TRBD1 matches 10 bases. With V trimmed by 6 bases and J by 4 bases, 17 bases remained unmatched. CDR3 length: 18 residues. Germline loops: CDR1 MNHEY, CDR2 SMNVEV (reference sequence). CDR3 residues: CASSFTVIDRGRTTEAFF. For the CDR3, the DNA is TGTGCCAGCAGCTTCACGGTGATAGACAGGGGGCGGACCACTGAAGCTTTCTTT.

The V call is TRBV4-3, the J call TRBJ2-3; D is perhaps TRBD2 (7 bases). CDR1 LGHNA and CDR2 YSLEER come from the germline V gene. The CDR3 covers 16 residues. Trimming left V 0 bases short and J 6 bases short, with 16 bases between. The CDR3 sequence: CASSQDRRGLRDTQYF. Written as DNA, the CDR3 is TGCGCCAGCAGCCAAGATAGGCGGGGGCTTCGTGATACGCAGTATTTT.

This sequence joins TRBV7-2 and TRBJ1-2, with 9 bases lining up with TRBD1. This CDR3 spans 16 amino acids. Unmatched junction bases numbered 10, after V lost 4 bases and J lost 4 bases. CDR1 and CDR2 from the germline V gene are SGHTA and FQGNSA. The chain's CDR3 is CASSSPTGGDVYGYTF. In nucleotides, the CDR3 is TGTGCCAGCAGCTCCCCTACAGGGGGCGACGTCTATGGCTACACCTTC.

The CDR3 DNA reads as TGCAGCGCCGACGGGGGCGGAACCTACAATGAGCAGTTCTTC. As protein: CSADGGGTYNEQFF. The chain combines TRBV29-1 with TRBJ2-1; the D gene could be TRBD1 or TRBD2 (6 bases each). Germline V gene lookup returns CDR1 SQVTM and CDR2 ANQGSEA. Trimming took 7 bases from V and 2 from J, leaving 15 bases between them. This CDR3 has 14 amino acids.

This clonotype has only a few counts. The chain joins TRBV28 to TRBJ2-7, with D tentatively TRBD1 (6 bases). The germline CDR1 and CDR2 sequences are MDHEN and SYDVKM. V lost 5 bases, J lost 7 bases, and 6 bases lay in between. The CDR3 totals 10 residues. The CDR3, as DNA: TGTGCCAGCAGTGACAGGGAGCAGTACTTC. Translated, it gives CASSDREQYF.

CDR3 sequence: CATSDPGLHNNGEQFF. As DNA, the CDR3 is TGTGCCACCAGTGATCCCGGACTACACAATAATGGTGAGCAGTTCTTC. The rearrangement joins TRBV24-1 to TRBJ2-1; TRBD2 might be the D (6 bases). V lost 3 bases and J lost 9, with 20 bases in between. Germline-derived CDR1 and CDR2 are KGHDR and SFDVKD. The CDR3 is 16 amino acids.

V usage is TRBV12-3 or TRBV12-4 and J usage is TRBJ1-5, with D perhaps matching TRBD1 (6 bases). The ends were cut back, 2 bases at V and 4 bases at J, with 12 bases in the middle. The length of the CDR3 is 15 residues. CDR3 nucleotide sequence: TGTGCCAGCAGTTTAATACAGGGAGTAAATCAGCCCCAGCATTTT. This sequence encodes CASSLIQGVNQPQHF.

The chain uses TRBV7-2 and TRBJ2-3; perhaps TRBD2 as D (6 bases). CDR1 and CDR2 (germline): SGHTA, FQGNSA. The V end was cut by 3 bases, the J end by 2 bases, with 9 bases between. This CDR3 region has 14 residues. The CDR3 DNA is TGTGCCAGCAGCTTCCGGGGGACCACAGATACGCAGTATTTT. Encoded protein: CASSFRGTTDTQYF.

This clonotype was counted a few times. The CDR3 here is CSVEEVRGIGQYF. In DNA, the CDR3 is TGCAGCGTTGAAGAAGTCAGGGGAATTGGGCAGTACTTC. The rearrangement joins TRBV29-1 to TRBJ2-5; D might be TRBD1 (6 bases). The CDR3 totals 13 residues. V was trimmed by 0 bases and J by 11 bases, leaving 16 bases between them. The V gene's germline CDR1 is SQVTM and CDR2 ANQGSEA.

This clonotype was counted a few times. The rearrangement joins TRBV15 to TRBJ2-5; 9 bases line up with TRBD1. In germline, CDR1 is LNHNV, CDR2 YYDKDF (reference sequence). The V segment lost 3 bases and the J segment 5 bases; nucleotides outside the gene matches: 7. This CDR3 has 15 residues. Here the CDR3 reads CATSSRTGEDETQYF. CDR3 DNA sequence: TGTGCCACCAGCAGCAGGACAGGGGAGGATGAGACCCAGTACTTC.

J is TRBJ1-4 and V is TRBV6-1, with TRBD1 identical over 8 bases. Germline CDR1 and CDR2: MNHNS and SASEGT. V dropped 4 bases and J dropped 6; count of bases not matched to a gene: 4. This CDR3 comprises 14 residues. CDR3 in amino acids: CASSGQGAHEKLFF. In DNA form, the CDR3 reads TGTGCCAGCAGTGGCCAGGGGGCCCATGAAAAACTGTTTTTT.

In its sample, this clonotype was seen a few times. The CDR3 DNA is TGCGCCAGCAGTCCCGAGGGAAACAATGAGCAGTTCTTC. Protein sequence: CASSPEGNNEQFF. The chain recombines TRBV4-1 with TRBJ2-1, with a possible D match to TRBD2 (5 bases). CDR1 and CDR2 (germline): MGHRA, YSYEKL. This CDR3 is 13 amino acids long. V lost 6 bases, J lost 5 bases, and 11 bases lay in between.

CDR3 in DNA: TGCAGCGTTGCCGCCCGGGACAGGGGGAGGGATACGCAGTATTTT. The encoded protein is CSVAARDRGRDTQYF. The rearrangement joins TRBV29-1 to TRBJ2-3, with 11 bases aligning to TRBD1. V shed 4 bases, J shed 6 bases, and the junction held 9 bases outside the gene matches. Germline CDR1 SQVTM, CDR2 ANQGSEA. This CDR3 is 15 amino acids long.

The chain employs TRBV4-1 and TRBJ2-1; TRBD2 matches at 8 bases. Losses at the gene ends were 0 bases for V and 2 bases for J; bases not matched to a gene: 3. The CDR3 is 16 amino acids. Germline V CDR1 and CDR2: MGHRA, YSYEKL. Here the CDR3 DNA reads TGCGCCAGCAGCCAAGAAGGACTAGCCACCTACAATGAGCAGTTCTTC. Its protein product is CASSQEGLATYNEQFF.

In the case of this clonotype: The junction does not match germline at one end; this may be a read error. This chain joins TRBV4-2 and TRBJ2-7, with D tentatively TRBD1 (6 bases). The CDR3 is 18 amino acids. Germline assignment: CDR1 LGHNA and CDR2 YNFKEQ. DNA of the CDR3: TGTGCCGGCAGCCAGGAAACAGGGACCACGGCTTTCTCCTACGAGCAGTACTTC. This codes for CAGSQETGTTAFSYEQYF.

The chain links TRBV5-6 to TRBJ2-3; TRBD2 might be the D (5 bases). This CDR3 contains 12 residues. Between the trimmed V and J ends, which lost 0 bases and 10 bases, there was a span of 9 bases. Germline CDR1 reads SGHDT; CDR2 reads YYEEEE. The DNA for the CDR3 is TGTGCCAGCAGCTTGGGACTCGGGGCGCAGTATTTT. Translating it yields CASSLGLGAQYF.

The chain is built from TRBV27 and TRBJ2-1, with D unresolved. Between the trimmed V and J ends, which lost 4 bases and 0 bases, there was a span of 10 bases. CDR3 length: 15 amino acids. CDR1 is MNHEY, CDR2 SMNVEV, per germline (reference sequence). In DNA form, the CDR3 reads TGTGCCAGCAGTTCCCTGAGGAGCTCCTACAATGAGCAGTTCTTC. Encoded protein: CASSSLRSSYNEQFF.

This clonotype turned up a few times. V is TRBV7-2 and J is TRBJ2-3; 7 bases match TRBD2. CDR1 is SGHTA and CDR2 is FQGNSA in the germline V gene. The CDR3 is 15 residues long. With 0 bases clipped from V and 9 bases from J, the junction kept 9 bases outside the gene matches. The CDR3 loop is CASSLALSGARTQYF. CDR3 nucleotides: TGTGCCAGCAGCTTAGCGCTAAGCGGGGCTCGAACGCAGTATTTT.

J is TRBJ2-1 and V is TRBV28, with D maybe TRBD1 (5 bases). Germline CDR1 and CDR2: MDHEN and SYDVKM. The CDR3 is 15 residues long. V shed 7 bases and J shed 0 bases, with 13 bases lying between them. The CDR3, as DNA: TGTGCCAGCACTGCCGACAGTGTCTCCTACAATGAGCAGTTCTTC. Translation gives CASTADSVSYNEQFF.

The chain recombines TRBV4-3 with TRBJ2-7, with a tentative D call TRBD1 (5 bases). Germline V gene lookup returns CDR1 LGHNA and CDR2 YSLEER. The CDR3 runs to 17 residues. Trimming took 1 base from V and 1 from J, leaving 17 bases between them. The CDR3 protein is CASSQVLPQGISYEQYF. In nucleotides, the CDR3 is TGCGCCAGCAGCCAAGTTTTACCTCAGGGTATTTCCTACGAGCAGTACTTC.

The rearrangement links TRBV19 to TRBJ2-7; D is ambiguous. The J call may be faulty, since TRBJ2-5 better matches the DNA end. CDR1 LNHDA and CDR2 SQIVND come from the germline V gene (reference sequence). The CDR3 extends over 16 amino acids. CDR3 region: CASSIDRVASQETQYF. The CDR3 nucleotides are TGTGCCAGTAGTATAGACCGGGTGGCCTCACAAGAGACCCAGTACTTC.

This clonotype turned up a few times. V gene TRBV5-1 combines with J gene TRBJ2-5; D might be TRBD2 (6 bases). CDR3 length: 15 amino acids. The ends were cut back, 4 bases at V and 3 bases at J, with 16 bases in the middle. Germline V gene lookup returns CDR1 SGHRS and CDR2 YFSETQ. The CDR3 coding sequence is TGCGCCAGCAGCCCTTTGGGGCGGGGAGAAGAGACCCAGTACTTC. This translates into CASSPLGRGEETQYF.